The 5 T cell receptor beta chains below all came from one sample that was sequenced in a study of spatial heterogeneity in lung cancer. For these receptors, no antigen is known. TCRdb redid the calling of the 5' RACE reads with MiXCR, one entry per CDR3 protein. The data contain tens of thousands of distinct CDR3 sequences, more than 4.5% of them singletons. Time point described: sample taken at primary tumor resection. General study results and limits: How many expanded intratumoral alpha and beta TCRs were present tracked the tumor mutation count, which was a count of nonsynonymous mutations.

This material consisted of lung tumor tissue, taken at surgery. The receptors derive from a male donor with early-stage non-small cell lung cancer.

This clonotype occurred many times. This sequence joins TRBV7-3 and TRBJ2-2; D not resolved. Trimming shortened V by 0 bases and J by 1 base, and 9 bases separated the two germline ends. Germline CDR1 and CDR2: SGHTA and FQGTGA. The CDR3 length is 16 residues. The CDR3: CASSLTTAQNTGELFF. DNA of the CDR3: TGTGCCAGCAGCTTAACCACCGCACAGAACACCGGGGAGCTGTTTTTT.

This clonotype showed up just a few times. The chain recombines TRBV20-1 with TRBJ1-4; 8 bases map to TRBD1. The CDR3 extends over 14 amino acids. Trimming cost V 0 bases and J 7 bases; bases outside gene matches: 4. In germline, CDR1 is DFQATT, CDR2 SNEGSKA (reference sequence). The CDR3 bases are TGCAGTGCTAGAGATTGGACAGGGAGTGAAAAACTGTTTTTT. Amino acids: CSARDWTGSEKLFF.

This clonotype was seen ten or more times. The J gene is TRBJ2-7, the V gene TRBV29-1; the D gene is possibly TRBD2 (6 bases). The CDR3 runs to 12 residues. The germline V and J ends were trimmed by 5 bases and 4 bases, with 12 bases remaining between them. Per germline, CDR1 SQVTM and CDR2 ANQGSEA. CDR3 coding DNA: TGCAGCGTTCGCCTGGAGGGGTACGAGCAGTACTTC. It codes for CSVRLEGYEQYF.

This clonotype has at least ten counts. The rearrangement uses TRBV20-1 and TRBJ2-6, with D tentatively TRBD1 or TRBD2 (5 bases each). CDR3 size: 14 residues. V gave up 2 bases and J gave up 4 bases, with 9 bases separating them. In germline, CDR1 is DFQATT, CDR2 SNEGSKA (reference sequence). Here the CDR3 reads CSARPWDGANVLTF. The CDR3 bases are TGCAGTGCTAGACCATGGGACGGGGCCAACGTCCTGACTTTC.

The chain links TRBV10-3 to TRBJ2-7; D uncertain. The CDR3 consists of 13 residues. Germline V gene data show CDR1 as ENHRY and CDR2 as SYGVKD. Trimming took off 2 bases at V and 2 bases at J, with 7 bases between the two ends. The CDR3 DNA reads TGTGCCATCAGTGAGCCAGTAACCTACGAGCAGTACTTC. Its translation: CAISEPVTYEQYF.